The clone carrying this TCR beta chain was found many times. This sample was taken from a study of T cells after yellow fever vaccination. TCRdb redid the calling of the 5' RACE reads with MiXCR, one entry per CDR3 protein. The table has approximately 120,000 distinct CDR3 sequences, 6% to 8% seen once; the top ten hold about 2.7%. This sequence originates from a man aged 18-30 years who received the YFV17D yellow fever vaccine. Sequences were derived from CD4+ T cells sorted from PBMCs, sampled 10 to 11 days after the first yellow fever vaccination.

The CDR3 loop is CASRPTGQETQYF. The CDR3 coding sequence is TGTGCCAGTAGGCCGACAGGGCAAGAGACCCAGTACTTC. V usage is TRBV19 and J usage is TRBJ2-5; 7 positions agree with TRBD1. Looked up from germline, CDR1 is LNHDA and CDR2 is SQIVND (reference sequence). The CDR3 length is 13 residues. J was trimmed by 2 bases and V by 6 bases; bases with no gene match: 3.